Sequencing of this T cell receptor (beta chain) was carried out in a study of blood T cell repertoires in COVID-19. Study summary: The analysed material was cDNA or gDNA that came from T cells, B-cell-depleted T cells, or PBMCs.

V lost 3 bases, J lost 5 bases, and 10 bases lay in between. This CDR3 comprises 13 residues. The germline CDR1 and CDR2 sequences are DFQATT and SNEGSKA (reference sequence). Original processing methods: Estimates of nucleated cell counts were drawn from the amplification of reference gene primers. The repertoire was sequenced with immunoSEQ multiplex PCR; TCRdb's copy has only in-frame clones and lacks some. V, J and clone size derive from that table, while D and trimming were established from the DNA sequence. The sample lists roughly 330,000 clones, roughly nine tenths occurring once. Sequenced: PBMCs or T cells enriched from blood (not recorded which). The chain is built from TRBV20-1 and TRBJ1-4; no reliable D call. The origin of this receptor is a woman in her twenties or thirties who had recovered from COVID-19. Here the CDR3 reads CSASGRVNEKLFF. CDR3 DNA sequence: TGCAGTGCTAGTGGGAGGGTCAATGAAAAACTGTTTTTT.